The table lists the clone carrying this T cell receptor (beta chain) with many counts. Its antigen is not known. Germline V CDR1 and CDR2: LGHDT, YNNKEL (reference sequence). V lost 6 bases and J 7 bases, leaving 19 bases between the germline ends. The CDR3 loop spans 15 amino acids. TCR beta VDJ and CDR3 profiles were obtained from a genomic DNA template. Via MiXCR, TCRdb re-called the reads, giving one row per CDR3 protein. The sample carries roughly 130,000 distinct CDR3 sequences, around 46% recorded once. This record comes from a study of CD8+CD57+ T cells in acquired aplastic anemia. Study background: DNA from sorted CD4+ and CD8+ cells averaged about 3.2 ug. Healthy donor CD4+ cell samples had a mean of around 10 million reads. Findings of the study overall: For CD8+ Simpson's diversity, patients and controls showed no significant difference. Common to patients and controls were approximately 30 CD8+ CDR3 sequences.

This TCR was sampled from a human donor in good health, serving as a control. This chain connects TRBV3-1 to TRBJ2-1; D may match TRBD1 or TRBD2 (5 bases each). Sequencing was done on a sample of sorted CD4+, CD8+, or CD8+CD57+ T cells (not recorded which) from PBMCs. CDR3 loop: CASSRTLGVSNEQFF. The CDR3 DNA reads as TGTGCCAGCAGTCGAACATTGGGGGTTTCAAATGAGCAGTTCTTC.